The 16 T cell receptor beta chains below come from one sample, sequenced in a study of control samples from healthy donors and cancer patients. Libraries were prepared by immunoSEQ multiplex PCR; TCRdb keeps only in-frame clonotypes and omits some of them. The table shows 200,000 to 250,000 clones, with 85% to 95% occurring only once. The material sequenced was blood. All receptors come from a man aged 50 to 60 in good health.

The rearrangement joins TRBV5-5 to TRBJ1-4, with D uncertain. The CDR3 runs to 11 residues. Per the germline V gene, CDR1 is SGHKS and CDR2 is YYEKEE (reference sequence). V lost 0 bases and J lost 8, with 2 bases in between. CDR3 DNA: TGTGCCAGCAGCTTGGACGAAAAACTGTTTTTT. This sequence encodes CASSLDEKLFF.

This CDR3 reads CASSEGGAGTGELFF. Here the CDR3 DNA reads TGTGCCAGCAGTGAGGGGGGCGCGGGCACCGGGGAGCTGTTTTTT. This chain joins TRBV25-1 and TRBJ2-2; D is possibly TRBD1 or TRBD2 (6 bases each). CDR1 and CDR2 from the germline V gene are MGHDK and SYGVNS. The V gene lost 3 bases and the J gene lost 4 bases, with 12 bases spanning the gap. The CDR3 sequence is 15 residues long. The full variable domain, completed using reference TRBV25-1 and TRBJ2-2, is EADIYQTPRYLVIGTGKKITLECSQTMGHDKMYWYQQDPGMELHLIHYSYGVNSTEKGDLSSESTVSRIRTEHFPLTLESARPSHTSQYLCASSEGGAGTGELFFGEGSRLTVL.

The chain couples TRBV24-1 to TRBJ1-1; D may be TRBD1 (5 bases). V lost 5 bases to trimming and J lost 4 bases, with 13 bases between them. The CDR3 runs to 14 residues. Germline CDR1 and CDR2: KGHDR and SFDVKD. Here the CDR3 DNA reads TGTGCCACCAGTGGGCGGGGACCGAGCACTGAAGCTTTCTTT. Protein: CATSGRGPSTEAFF.

The genes are TRBV5-1 and TRBJ2-5; 10 bases are a match to TRBD1. The CDR3 runs 17 residues. Germline V CDR1 and CDR2: SGHRS, YFSETQ. V dropped 6 bases and J dropped 5; count of bases not matched to a gene: 16. CDR3 sequence: CASTLGDFGTGVETQYF. The CDR3, as DNA: TGCGCCAGCACCCTGGGGGACTTCGGGACAGGGGTGGAGACCCAGTACTTC.

The chain carries TRBV9 and TRBJ1-3, with D tentatively TRBD1 (6 bases). There are 16 residues in the CDR3. Germline V lookup: CDR1 SGDLS, CDR2 YYNGEE. Trimming took 0 bases from V and 0 from J, leaving 10 bases between them. The CDR3 nucleotides are TGTGCCAGCAGCGTAGGAATAGGGGGCTCTGGAAACACCATATATTTT. It codes for CASSVGIGGSGNTIYF.

The rearrangement joins TRBV5-1 to TRBJ2-6; D is perhaps TRBD1 (6 bases). V was clipped by 2 bases and J by 3 bases, with 9 bases between them. There are 15 residues in the CDR3. Germline values: CDR1 SGHRS, CDR2 YFSETQ. In DNA form, the CDR3 reads TGCGCCAGCAGCTTACAGGGTATTGGGGCCAACGTCCTGACTTTC. It translates to CASSLQGIGANVLTF.

V gene TRBV6-4 combines with J gene TRBJ1-2; no firm D call. The CDR3 runs to 14 residues. Trimming removed 0 bases at V and 8 bases at J, with 13 bases between. Germline CDR1 is MRHNA and CDR2 is SNTAGT. CDR3 sequence: CASSDSNRRGGYTF. In DNA, the CDR3 is TGTGCCAGCAGTGACTCGAACCGGCGAGGGGGCTACACCTTC.

The chain carries TRBV7-8 and TRBJ1-2; D ambiguous. This CDR3 comprises 15 residues. Trimming removed 1 base at V and 0 bases at J, with 9 bases between. CDR1 is SGHVS and CDR2 is FQNEAQ in the germline V gene. The CDR3 DNA is TGTGCCAGCAGCTTAGGGGCACCAGCTAACTATGGCTACACCTTC. Translation: CASSLGAPANYGYTF.

The chain joins TRBV10-2 to TRBJ2-3; 10 bases agree with TRBD2. This CDR3 has 15 residues. V was clipped by 5 bases and J by 4 bases; unmatched bases: 6. Per germline, CDR1 WSHSY and CDR2 SAAADI. CDR3 DNA: TGCGCCAGCAGTTTAGCGGGGGGCGTCCCAGATACGCAGTATTTT. Amino acids: CASSLAGGVPDTQYF.

The chain has TRBV13 and TRBJ1-2, with 7 nucleotides matching TRBD1. Germline trimming cut 6 bases from V and 7 bases from J; bases unmatched to any gene: 8. Germline CDR1 and CDR2: PRHDT and FYEKMQ (reference sequence). This CDR3 is built from 13 residues. The CDR3, as DNA: TGTGCCAGCAGTCTACAGGGGCGGGGTGGCTACACCTTC. Encoded protein: CASSLQGRGGYTF.

In this sample, this clone turned up once. The chain carries TRBV5-6 and TRBJ2-3; D is ambiguous. With 1 base removed from V and 4 bases from J, the gap between germline ends came to 4 bases. The CDR3 extends over 12 amino acids. Germline V lookup: CDR1 SGHDT, CDR2 YYEEEE. The CDR3 DNA sequence: TGTGCCAGCAGCTTGAGTGCAGATACGCAGTATTTT. This sequence encodes CASSLSADTQYF. Together with reference TRBV5-6 and TRBJ2-3, the CDR3 gives the full variable domain: DAGVTQSPTHLIKTRGQQVTLRCSPKSGHDTVSWYQQALGQGPQFIFQYYEEEERQRGNFPDRFSGHQFPNYSSELNVNALLLGDSALYLCASSLSADTQYFGPGTRLTVL.

The V call is TRBV28, the J call TRBJ2-7, with 10 bases matching TRBD1. The CDR3 totals 15 residues. V gave up 3 bases and J gave up 1 base; unmatched junction bases: 3. Germline V lookup: CDR1 MDHEN, CDR2 SYDVKM. CDR3 DNA sequence: TGTGCCAGCAGTTTCGGGGACAGGGGATCCTACGAGCAGTACTTC. Translating gives CASSFGDRGSYEQYF. Looking up the rest from reference TRBV28 and TRBJ2-7 gives the full variable domain: DVKVTQSSRYLVKRTGEKVFLECVQDMDHENMFWYRQDPGLGLRLIYFSYDVKMKEKGDIPEGYSVSREKKERFSLILESASTNQTSMYLCASSFGDRGSYEQYFGPGTRLTVT.

CDR3 protein: CASSLGGAGQYF. In DNA form, the CDR3 reads TGTGCCAGCAGCTTGGGGGGGGCCGGGCAGTACTTC. This rearrangement joins TRBV11-2 to TRBJ2-7, with D possibly matching TRBD2 (7 bases). The germline CDR1 and CDR2 sequences are SGHAT and FQNNGV. The CDR3 sequence is 12 residues long. Trimming left V 3 bases short and J 9 bases short, with 12 bases between.

This chain uses TRBV28 with TRBJ1-5; D remains unclear. V was pared by 5 bases and J by 0 bases, with 20 bases between. The CDR3 loop spans 18 amino acids. CDR1 and CDR2 (germline): MDHEN, SYDVKM. The CDR3 nucleotides read TGTGCCAGCAGTAAGGAGGGCTGGAGCCCTTATAGCAATCAGCCCCAGCATTTT. Translating it yields CASSKEGWSPYSNQPQHF.

This clone was detected a few times. V usage is TRBV18 and J usage is TRBJ2-1; D ambiguous. Per the germline V gene, CDR1 is KGHSH and CDR2 is LQKENI. The CDR3 has 13 residues. Trimming took off 3 bases at V and 2 bases at J, with 5 bases between the two ends. The CDR3 sequence is CASSPEAYNEQFF. CDR3 nucleotide sequence: TGTGCCAGCTCACCGGAAGCCTACAATGAGCAGTTCTTC.

The chain is built from TRBV7-9 and TRBJ2-2, with TRBD2 as a possible D gene (5 bases). CDR3 length: 17 amino acids. From germline, CDR1 is SEHNR and CDR2 FQNEAQ (reference sequence). Trimming removed 4 bases at V and 2 bases at J, with 17 bases between. The CDR3 here is CASSSPSTRGNTGELFF. CDR3 coding DNA: TGTGCCAGCAGCTCCCCCTCGACCCGGGGTAACACCGGGGAGCTGTTTTTT.